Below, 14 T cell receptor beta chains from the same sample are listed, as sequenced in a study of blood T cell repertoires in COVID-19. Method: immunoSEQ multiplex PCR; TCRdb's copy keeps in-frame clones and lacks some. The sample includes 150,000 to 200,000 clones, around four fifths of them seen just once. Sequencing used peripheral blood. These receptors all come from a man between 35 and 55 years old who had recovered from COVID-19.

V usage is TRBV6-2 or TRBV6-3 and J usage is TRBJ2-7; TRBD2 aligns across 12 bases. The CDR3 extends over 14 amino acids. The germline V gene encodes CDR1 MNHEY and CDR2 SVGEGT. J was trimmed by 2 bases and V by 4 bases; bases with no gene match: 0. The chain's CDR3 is CASSWTSGAYEQYF. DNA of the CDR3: TGTGCCAGCAGTTGGACTAGCGGGGCCTACGAGCAGTACTTC.

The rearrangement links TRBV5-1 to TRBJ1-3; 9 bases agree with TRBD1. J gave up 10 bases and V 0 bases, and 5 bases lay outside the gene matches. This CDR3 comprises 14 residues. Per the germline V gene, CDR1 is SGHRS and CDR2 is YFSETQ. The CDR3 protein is CASSLGDRDRTIYF. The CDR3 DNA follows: TGCGCCAGCAGCTTGGGGGACAGGGACCGGACCATATATTTT.

The CDR3 spells CASSVLQAEAFF. Here the CDR3 DNA reads TGTGCCAGCTCAGTCCTCCAGGCGGAAGCTTTCTTT. V usage is TRBV18 and J usage is TRBJ1-1; D gene ambiguous. CDR3 size: 12 residues. Germline CDR1 is KGHSH and CDR2 is LQKENI. The V end lost 5 bases, the J end lost 8 bases, and 12 bases lay between the germline ends.

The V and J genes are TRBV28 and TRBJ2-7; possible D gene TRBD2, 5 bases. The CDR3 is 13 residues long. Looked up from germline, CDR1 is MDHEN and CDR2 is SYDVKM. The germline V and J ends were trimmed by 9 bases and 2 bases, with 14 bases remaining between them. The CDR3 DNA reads TGTGCCAGTGGGCCAGGAGGAACCTACGAGCAGTACTTC. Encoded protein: CASGPGGTYEQYF.

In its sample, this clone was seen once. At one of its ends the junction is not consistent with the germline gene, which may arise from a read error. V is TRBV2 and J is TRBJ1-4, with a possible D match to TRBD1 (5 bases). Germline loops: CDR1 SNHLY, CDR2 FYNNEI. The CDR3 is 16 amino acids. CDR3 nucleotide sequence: TGTGCCAGCAGTGAGAGCCAGGCAGGGTCTAAGGAAAAACTGTTTTTT. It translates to CASSESQAGSKEKLFF.

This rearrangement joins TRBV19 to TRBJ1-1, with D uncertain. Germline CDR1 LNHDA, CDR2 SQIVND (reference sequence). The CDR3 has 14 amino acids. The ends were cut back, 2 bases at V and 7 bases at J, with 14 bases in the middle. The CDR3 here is CASSISGRPLEAFF. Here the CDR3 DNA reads TGTGCCAGTAGTATAAGTGGGAGGCCCCTTGAAGCTTTCTTT.

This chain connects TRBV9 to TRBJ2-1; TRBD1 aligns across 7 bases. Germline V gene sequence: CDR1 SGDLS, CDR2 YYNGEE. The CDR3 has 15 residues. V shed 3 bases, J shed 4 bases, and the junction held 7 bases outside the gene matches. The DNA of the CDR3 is TGTGCCAGCAGCGATACCGGGACAGCGTACAATGAGCAGTTCTTC. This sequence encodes CASSDTGTAYNEQFF.

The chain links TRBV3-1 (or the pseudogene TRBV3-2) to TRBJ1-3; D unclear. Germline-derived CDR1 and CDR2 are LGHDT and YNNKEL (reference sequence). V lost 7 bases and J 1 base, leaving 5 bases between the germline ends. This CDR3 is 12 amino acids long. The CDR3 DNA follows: TGTGCCAGCAAACAGTCTGGAAACACCATATATTTT. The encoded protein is CASKQSGNTIYF.

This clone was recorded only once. CDR3 coding DNA: TGTGCCAGCAGTCAAGCCCCGGCTAGCGGGATCTCCTACGAGCAGTACTTC. As protein: CASSQAPASGISYEQYF. This chain uses TRBV28 with TRBJ2-7; 9 nucleotides line up with TRBD2. There are 17 residues in the CDR3. The V gene end was trimmed by 5 bases and the J gene end by 0 bases; junction bases not matched to a gene: 11. Germline CDR1 reads MDHEN; CDR2 reads SYDVKM.

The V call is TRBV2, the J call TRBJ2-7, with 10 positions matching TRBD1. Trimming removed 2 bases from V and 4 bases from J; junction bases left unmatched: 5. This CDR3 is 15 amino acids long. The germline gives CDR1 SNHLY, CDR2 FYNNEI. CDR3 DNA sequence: TGTGCCAGCAGTGAAACTAGGGGACAGGGGTACGAGCAGTACTTC. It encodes CASSETRGQGYEQYF.

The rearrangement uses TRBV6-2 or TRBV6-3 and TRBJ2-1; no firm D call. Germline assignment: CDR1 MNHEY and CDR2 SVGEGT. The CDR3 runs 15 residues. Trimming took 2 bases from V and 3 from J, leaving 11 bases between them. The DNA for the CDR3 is TGTGCCAGCAGTTACAGGAGTCCGCACTACAATGAGCAGTTCTTC. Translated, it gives CASSYRSPHYNEQFF.

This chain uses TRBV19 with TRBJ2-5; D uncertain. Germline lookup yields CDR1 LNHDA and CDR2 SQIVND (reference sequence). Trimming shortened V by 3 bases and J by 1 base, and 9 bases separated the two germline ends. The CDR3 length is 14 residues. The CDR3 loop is CASSIGETQETQYF. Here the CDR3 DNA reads TGTGCCAGTAGTATCGGAGAAACCCAAGAGACCCAGTACTTC.

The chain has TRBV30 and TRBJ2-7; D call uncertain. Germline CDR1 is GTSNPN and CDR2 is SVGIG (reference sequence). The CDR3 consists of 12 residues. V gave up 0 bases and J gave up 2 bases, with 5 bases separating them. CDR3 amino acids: CAWSVLPYEQYF. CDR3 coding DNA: TGTGCCTGGAGTGTACTCCCCTACGAGCAGTACTTC.

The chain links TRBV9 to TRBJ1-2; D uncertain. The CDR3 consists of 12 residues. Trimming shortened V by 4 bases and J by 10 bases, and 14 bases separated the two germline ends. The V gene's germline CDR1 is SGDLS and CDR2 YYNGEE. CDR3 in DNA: TGTGCCAGCAGCCACACGACGGGGTCCTACACCTTC. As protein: CASSHTTGSYTF.